This T cell receptor (beta chain) was observed in a study of PD-L1 blockade in urothelial cancer. Study overall: T cells were recovered from blood samples at a median of roughly 150,000. Study-level findings and limits: Pretreatment TCR clonality in blood under the median foretold superior survival.

The time point is: peripheral blood 6 weeks after treatment start. The diagnosis in patients was locally advanced or metastatic urothelial carcinoma. Method: immunoSEQ multiplex PCR; TCRdb's copy keeps in-frame clones and lacks some. Among some 75,000 clones listed, approximately 89% were seen once. Comments on this clone: Its specificity is unknown.

The sequencing used PBMCs, collected around atezolizumab (anti-PD-L1) treatment. This receptor was obtained from a woman older than 75 with urothelial cancer.

The CDR3 here is CASTRGQGARYGYTF. The CDR3 region has the DNA TGTGCCAGCACGCGGGGGCAGGGGGCAAGGTATGGCTACACCTTC. The V call is TRBV28, the J call TRBJ1-2, with 8 positions matching TRBD1. The V gene's germline CDR1 is MDHEN and CDR2 SYDVKM. V lost 7 bases and J lost 5; bases outside the gene matches: 12. The CDR3 spans 15 residues.